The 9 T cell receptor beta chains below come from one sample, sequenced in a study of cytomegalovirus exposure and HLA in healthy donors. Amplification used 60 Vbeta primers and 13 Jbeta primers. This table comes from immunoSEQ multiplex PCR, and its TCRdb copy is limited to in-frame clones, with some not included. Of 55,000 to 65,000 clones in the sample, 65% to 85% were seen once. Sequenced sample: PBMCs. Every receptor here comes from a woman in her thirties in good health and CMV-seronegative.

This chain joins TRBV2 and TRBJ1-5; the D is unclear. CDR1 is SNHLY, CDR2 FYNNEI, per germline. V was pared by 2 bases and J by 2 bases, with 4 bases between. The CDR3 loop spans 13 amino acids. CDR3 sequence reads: CASSETGNQPQHF. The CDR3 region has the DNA TGTGCCAGCAGTGAAACAGGCAATCAGCCCCAGCATTTT.

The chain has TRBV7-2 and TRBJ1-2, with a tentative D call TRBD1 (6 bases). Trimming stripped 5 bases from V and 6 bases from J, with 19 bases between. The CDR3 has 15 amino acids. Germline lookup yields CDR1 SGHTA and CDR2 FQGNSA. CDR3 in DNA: TGTGCCAGCAGCCCATCCGGACAGAGGGTAGATGGCTACACCTTC. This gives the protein CASSPSGQRVDGYTF.

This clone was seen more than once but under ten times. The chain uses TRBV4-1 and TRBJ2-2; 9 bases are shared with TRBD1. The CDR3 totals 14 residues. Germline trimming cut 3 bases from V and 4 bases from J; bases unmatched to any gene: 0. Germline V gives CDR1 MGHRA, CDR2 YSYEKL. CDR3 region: CASSQGQGTGELFF. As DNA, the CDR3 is TGCGCCAGCAGCCAGGGACAGGGCACCGGGGAGCTGTTTTTT.

CDR3 bases: TGTGCCAGTAGTTTTGGAGGGTATAATGAAAAACTGTTTTTT. Translated: CASSFGGYNEKLFF. J is TRBJ1-4 and V is TRBV19; no definite D call. CDR3 length: 14 amino acids. The germline V gene encodes CDR1 LNHDA and CDR2 SQIVND (reference sequence). V lost 5 bases, J lost 4 bases, and 11 bases lay in between.

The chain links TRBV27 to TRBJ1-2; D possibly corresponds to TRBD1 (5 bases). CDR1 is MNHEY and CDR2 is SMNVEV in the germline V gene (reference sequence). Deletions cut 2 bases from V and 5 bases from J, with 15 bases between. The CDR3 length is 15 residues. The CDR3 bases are TGTGCCAGCAGTTTAGTGGCAGGGAATTTTTATGGCTACACCTTC. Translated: CASSLVAGNFYGYTF.

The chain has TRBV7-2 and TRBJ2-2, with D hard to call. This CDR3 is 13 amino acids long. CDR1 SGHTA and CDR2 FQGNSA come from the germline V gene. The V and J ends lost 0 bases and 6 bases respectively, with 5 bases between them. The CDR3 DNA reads TGTGCCAGCAGCTTAGCCGGGTCCGGGGAGCTGTTTTTT. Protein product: CASSLAGSGELFF.

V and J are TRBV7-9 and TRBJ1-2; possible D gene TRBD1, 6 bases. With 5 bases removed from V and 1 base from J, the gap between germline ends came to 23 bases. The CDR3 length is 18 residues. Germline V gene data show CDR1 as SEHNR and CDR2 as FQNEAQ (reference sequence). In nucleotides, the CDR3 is TGTGCCAGCAGCGATGCTTGGGGGCGAGATGACTTTAACTATGGCTACACCTTC. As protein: CASSDAWGRDDFNYGYTF. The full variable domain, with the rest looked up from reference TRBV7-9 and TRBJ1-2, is DTGVSQNPRHKITKRGQNVTFRCDPISEHNRLYWYRQTLGQGPEFLTYFQNEAQLEKSRLLSDRFSAERPKGSFSTLEIQRTEQGDSAMYLCASSDAWGRDDFNYGYTFGSGTRLTVV.

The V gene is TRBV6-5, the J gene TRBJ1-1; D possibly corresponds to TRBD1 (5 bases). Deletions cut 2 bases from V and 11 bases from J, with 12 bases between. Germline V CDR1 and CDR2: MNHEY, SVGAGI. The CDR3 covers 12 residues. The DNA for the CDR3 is TGTGCCAGCAGTTACGGGGGACTTGAGGCTTTCTTT. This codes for CASSYGGLEAFF.

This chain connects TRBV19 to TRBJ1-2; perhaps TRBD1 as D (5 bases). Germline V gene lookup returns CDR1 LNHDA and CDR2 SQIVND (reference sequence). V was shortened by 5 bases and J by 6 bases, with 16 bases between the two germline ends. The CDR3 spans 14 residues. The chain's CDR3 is CASSLRPQTDGYTF. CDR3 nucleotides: TGTGCCAGTAGTCTCAGGCCCCAGACAGATGGCTACACCTTC.